The clone carrying this T cell receptor beta chain was picked up one time. These data belong to a study of shared clonotypes between healthy human individuals. The V end was cut by 4 bases, the J end by 7 bases, with 12 bases between. CDR1 is SGHRS and CDR2 is YFSETQ in the germline V gene. The CDR3 spans 13 residues. Splitting of each subset's genomic DNA was done evenly across several immunoSEQ plates. The authors loaded around 200 ng DNA, approximately 30,000 T cell genomes, into sorted-subset replicate PCRs. The table came from immunoSEQ multiplex PCR; TCRdb's copy has only in-frame clones and leaves some out. The sample shows a few million clones, 90% to 95% of them seen only once.

This TCR came from a young man in good health. Some clones in this sample may be carry-over from other donors' samples. Specimen: naive CD4+ T cells from PBMCs. The subset denotes: CD45RA+ positively selected. The gene calls are TRBV5-1 and TRBJ1-5, with no clear D. The CDR3 loop reads CASSPTPLQPQHF. DNA for the CDR3: TGCGCCAGCAGCCCGACCCCGCTACAGCCCCAGCATTTT. The variable domain in full, completed from reference TRBV5-1 and TRBJ1-5, reads KAGVTQTPRYLIKTRGQQVTLSCSPISGHRSVSWYQQTPGQGLQFLFEYFSETQRNKGNFPGRFSGRQFSNSRSEMNVSTLELGDSALYLCASSPTPLQPQHFGDGTRLSIL.